This TCR beta chain stems from a study of blood T cell repertoires in COVID-19. Turning to the study itself: Italy, Spain and the United States were the sources of the convalescent and acute COVID-19 samples. The analysed material was cDNA or gDNA that came from T cells, B-cell-depleted T cells, or PBMCs.

Germline-derived CDR1 and CDR2 are MNHEY and SVGEGT. The V end was cut by 4 bases, the J end by 2 bases, with 8 bases between. This CDR3 has 13 amino acids. Original processing methods: Estimation of nucleated cell counts was performed using reference gene primer amplification. Data came from immunoSEQ multiplex PCR; TCRdb stores just in-frame clones and leaves some out. V and J calls plus clone size are reproduced from that table; the DNA served to infer D and trimming. The sample shows around 35,000 clones, 90% of them seen only once. Sequenced sample: peripheral blood. The rearrangement joins TRBV6-2 or TRBV6-3 to TRBJ1-1, with D unresolved. This receptor was identified in a human donor in a cohort sampled during active COVID-19. CDR3 residues: CASSLPVNTEAFF. The CDR3 bases are TGTGCCAGCAGTTTACCAGTCAACACTGAAGCTTTCTTT.